These 21 T cell receptor beta chains share one sample of origin, sequenced in a study of cytomegalovirus exposure and HLA in healthy donors. The PCR made use of 60 Vbeta and 13 Jbeta primers. The assay was immunoSEQ multiplex PCR, and TCRdb's table has in-frame clones only and misses some. This table holds approximately 160,000 clones, around 82% found once. The source material was PBMCs. The receptors shown here come from a woman in her forties or fifties in good health and CMV-seropositive.

This clone was observed a single time. V usage is TRBV25-1 and J usage is TRBJ2-1; D not certain. Germline V CDR1 and CDR2: MGHDK, SYGVNS. V was trimmed by 3 bases and J by 10 bases, leaving 10 bases between them. CDR3 size: 12 residues. Written as DNA, the CDR3 is TGTGCCAGCAGTGACCCCCCGTCCGAGCAGTTCTTC. It encodes CASSDPPSEQFF.

The gene calls are TRBV5-8 and TRBJ2-7, with 10 bases fitting TRBD2. J was trimmed by 2 bases and V by 5 bases; bases with no gene match: 4. There are 14 residues in the CDR3. Germline CDR1 is SGHTS and CDR2 is YDEGEE. The CDR3 coding sequence is TGTGCCAGCAGGAAGCGGGGGGGCCCCTACGAGCAGTACTTC. Residues: CASRKRGGPYEQYF.

This clone was observed a few times. V gene TRBV7-8 combines with J gene TRBJ2-3; 10 bases line up with TRBD2. V shed 2 bases and J 0 bases; nucleotides not matched to a gene: 8. Germline V gene data show CDR1 as SGHVS and CDR2 as FQNEAQ. The CDR3 is made up of 18 amino acids. CDR3: CASSLSPSGGSSTDTQYF. The CDR3 region has the DNA TGTGCCAGCAGCTTATCTCCTAGCGGGGGCTCTAGCACAGATACGCAGTATTTT.

The rearrangement uses TRBV4-1 and TRBJ1-1; D gene ambiguous. This CDR3 has 16 residues. Germline-derived CDR1 and CDR2 are MGHRA and YSYEKL. V was shortened by 0 bases and J by 1 base, with 12 bases between the two germline ends. The chain's CDR3 is CASSQDSGRGNTEAFF. The CDR3 DNA follows: TGCGCCAGCAGCCAAGATTCCGGGCGGGGGAACACTGAAGCTTTCTTT.

The rearrangement joins TRBV18 to TRBJ2-7; 7 bases map to TRBD1. In germline, CDR1 is KGHSH, CDR2 LQKENI. This CDR3 spans 14 amino acids. V trimming: 3 bases; J trimming: 3 bases; junction bases outside the gene matches: 5. This CDR3 reads CASSPTQGVYEQYF. The CDR3 DNA is TGTGCCAGCTCACCGACCCAGGGGGTCTACGAGCAGTACTTC.

The chain employs TRBV19 and TRBJ2-1; 7 bases map to TRBD2. There are 15 residues in the CDR3. V lost 1 base to trimming and J lost 4 bases; unmatched junction nucleotides: 4. The V gene's germline CDR1 is LNHDA and CDR2 SQIVND (reference sequence). The CDR3 nucleotides are TGTGCCAGTAGTATAGGAGCGGGGACTTACAATGAGCAGTTCTTC. Translated, it gives CASSIGAGTYNEQFF.

The chain recombines TRBV6-1 with TRBJ2-3; perhaps TRBD1 as D (7 bases). The V and J ends lost 8 bases and 0 bases respectively, with 15 bases between them. The CDR3 loop spans 15 amino acids. Germline-derived CDR1 and CDR2 are MNHNS and SASEGT. Here the CDR3 reads CASLKEGASTDTQYF. The CDR3 nucleotides are TGTGCCAGCCTCAAGGAGGGGGCGAGCACAGATACGCAGTATTTT.

The chain carries TRBV15 and TRBJ2-1; perhaps TRBD1 as D (6 bases). V was trimmed by 0 bases and J by 10 bases, leaving 16 bases between them. Germline V gene lookup returns CDR1 LNHNV and CDR2 YYDKDF (reference sequence). The CDR3 contains 15 residues. CDR3 loop: CATSRDWGPEGEQFF. Here the CDR3 DNA reads TGTGCCACCAGCAGAGATTGGGGGCCCGAAGGGGAGCAGTTCTTC.

The V and J genes are TRBV9 and TRBJ1-5; 8 nucleotides line up with TRBD1. V trimming: 4 bases; J trimming: 6 bases; junction bases outside the gene matches: 9. This CDR3 is 15 amino acids long. Germline V gives CDR1 SGDLS, CDR2 YYNGEE. In DNA form, the CDR3 reads TGTGCCAGCAGCCCAGACAGGGGTTTGGGTCAGCCCCAGCATTTT. Protein: CASSPDRGLGQPQHF.

A word on this clone: Different DNA sequences within this sample yield the same CDR3. V gene TRBV5-1 combines with J gene TRBJ1-1; maybe TRBD1 (5 bases). From germline, CDR1 is SGHRS and CDR2 YFSETQ. The germline V and J ends were trimmed by 0 bases and 4 bases, with 7 bases remaining between them. This CDR3 has 13 amino acids. The CDR3 DNA sequence: TGCGCCAGCAGCTTGGAAAGGGGCACTGAAGCTTTCTTT. This gives the protein CASSLERGTEAFF.

This clone was observed once. This rearrangement joins TRBV5-4 to TRBJ2-2, with TRBD2 as a possible D gene (6 bases). Trimming pared 1 base from V and 0 bases from J, leaving 19 bases between. The germline gives CDR1 SGHNT, CDR2 YYREEE (reference sequence). This CDR3 comprises 19 residues. The CDR3 reads CASSLKRRAVSTNTGELFF. CDR3 DNA: TGTGCCAGCAGCTTGAAGAGGAGGGCGGTCTCTACGAACACCGGGGAGCTGTTTTTT.

The CDR3 nucleotides are TGCAGTGCTAGCCCGGGACAGCTTAACACCTTC. This encodes CSASPGQLNTF. This rearrangement joins TRBV20-1 to TRBJ1-2; 7 bases map to TRBD1. The J segment lost 12 bases and the V segment lost 3 bases, leaving 7 bases of the junction unmatched. This CDR3 is built from 11 residues. The germline V gene encodes CDR1 DFQATT and CDR2 SNEGSKA (reference sequence).

The gene calls are TRBV11-1 and TRBJ2-7; D might be TRBD1 (5 bases). The CDR3 runs to 15 residues. V was shortened by 0 bases and J by 2 bases, with 11 bases between the two germline ends. Germline-derived CDR1 and CDR2 are SGHAT and FQDESV (reference sequence). This CDR3 reads CASSLAWGLPYEQYF. DNA of the CDR3: TGTGCCAGCAGCTTAGCGTGGGGCCTTCCCTACGAGCAGTACTTC.

This chain connects TRBV29-1 to TRBJ2-7, with a possible D match to TRBD2 (5 bases). CDR3 length: 13 residues. Germline V gene sequence: CDR1 SQVTM, CDR2 ANQGSEA. Deletions cut 0 bases from V and 3 bases from J, with 9 bases between. The CDR3 spells CSVEDPGIYEQYF. CDR3 coding DNA: TGCAGCGTTGAAGATCCGGGGATCTACGAGCAGTACTTC.

Here the CDR3 reads CASSHGGGGTEAFF. DNA of the CDR3: TGTGCCAGCAGCCACGGGGGGGGAGGGACTGAAGCTTTCTTT. This sequence joins TRBV5-5 and TRBJ1-1; TRBD1 might be the D (5 bases). Trimming removed 4 bases at V and 5 bases at J, with 15 bases between. The CDR3 covers 14 residues. The germline CDR1 and CDR2 sequences are SGHKS and YYEKEE (reference sequence).

This chain links TRBV29-1 with TRBJ2-1, with 10 positions matching TRBD2. This CDR3 comprises 14 residues. Germline loops: CDR1 SQVTM, CDR2 ANQGSEA. The J segment lost 2 bases and the V segment lost 7 bases, leaving 5 bases of the junction unmatched. The chain's CDR3 is CSALAGGAYNEQFF. The CDR3 region has the DNA TGCAGCGCCTTAGCGGGGGGCGCCTACAATGAGCAGTTCTTC.

CDR3 nucleotides: TGTGCCAGCAGCTTAGGTGGGGCCTCCTACGAGCAGTACTTC. It is translated as CASSLGGASYEQYF. The chain employs TRBV9 and TRBJ2-7; maybe TRBD1 (5 bases). Looked up from germline, CDR1 is SGDLS and CDR2 is YYNGEE. The V end was cut by 4 bases, the J end by 0 bases, with 11 bases between. This CDR3 region has 14 residues.

This chain joins TRBV9 and TRBJ1-1; TRBD1 matches 9 bases. With 4 bases clipped from V and 10 bases from J, the junction kept 8 bases outside the gene matches. CDR1 is SGDLS and CDR2 is YYNGEE in the germline V gene. CDR3 length: 13 residues. The CDR3 region has the DNA TGTGCCAGCAGCCCCAGGGACAGGGAAGGAGCTTTCTTT. Translation: CASSPRDREGAFF.

The rearrangement uses TRBV13 and TRBJ2-3, with a weak D call TRBD1 (5 bases). From germline, CDR1 is PRHDT and CDR2 FYEKMQ (reference sequence). V shed 0 bases and J shed 3 bases, with 10 bases lying between them. CDR3 length: 15 residues. In nucleotides, the CDR3 is TGTGCCAGCAGCTTAGGGACAGACGCGACAGATACGCAGTATTTT. Amino acid sequence: CASSLGTDATDTQYF.

This clone was counted a single time. CDR3 bases: TGTGCCAGCAGCTTGCTAAGGGCCGGACAAAGCTCTGGAAACACCATATATTTT. It codes for CASSLLRAGQSSGNTIYF. The V call is TRBV5-5, the J call TRBJ1-3, with a possible D match to TRBD1 (5 bases). There are 18 residues in the CDR3. V dropped 1 base and J dropped 0 bases, with 17 bases sitting between them. Per germline, CDR1 SGHKS and CDR2 YYEKEE (reference sequence). Full variable domain (missing parts from reference TRBV5-5 and TRBJ1-3): DAGVTQSPTHLIKTRGQQVTLRCSPISGHKSVSWYQQVLGQGPQFIFQYYEKEERGRGNFPDRFSARQFPNYSSELNVNALLLGDSALYLCASSLLRAGQSSGNTIYFGEGSWLTVV.

The chain uses TRBV5-1 and TRBJ1-1; the match to TRBD1 covers 10 bases. J lost 4 bases, V lost 4 bases, and 10 bases had no gene match. CDR3 size: 16 residues. The germline V gene has CDR1 SGHRS and CDR2 YFSETQ. CDR3 region: CASSAWTGGLGTEAFF. The CDR3 bases are TGCGCCAGCAGCGCCTGGACAGGGGGGCTCGGCACTGAAGCTTTCTTT.